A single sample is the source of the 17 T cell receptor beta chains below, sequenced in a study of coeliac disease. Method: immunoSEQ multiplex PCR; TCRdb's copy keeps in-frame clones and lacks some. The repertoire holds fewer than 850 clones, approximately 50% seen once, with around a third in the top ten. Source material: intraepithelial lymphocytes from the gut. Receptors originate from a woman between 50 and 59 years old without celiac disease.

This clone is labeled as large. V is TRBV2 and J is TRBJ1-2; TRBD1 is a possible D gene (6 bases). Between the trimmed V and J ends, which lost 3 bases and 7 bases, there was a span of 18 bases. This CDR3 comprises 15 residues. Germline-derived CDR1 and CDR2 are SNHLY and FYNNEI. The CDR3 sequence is CASSEEAESRGGYTF. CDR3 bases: TGTGCCAGCAGTGAGGAGGCCGAGAGCAGGGGTGGCTACACCTTC.

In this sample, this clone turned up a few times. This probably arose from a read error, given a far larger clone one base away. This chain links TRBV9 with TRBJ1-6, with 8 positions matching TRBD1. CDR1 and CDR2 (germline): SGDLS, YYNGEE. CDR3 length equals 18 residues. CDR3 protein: CPSSVTAETGDNNSPLHF. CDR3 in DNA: TGTCCCAGCAGCGTAACAGCCGAGACAGGGGACAATAATTCACCCCTCCACTTT.

CDR3 in amino acids: CSVLGGTSTDTQYF. The DNA of the CDR3 is TGCAGCGTTCTAGGAGGGACGAGCACAGATACGCAGTATTTT. The chain joins TRBV29-1 to TRBJ2-3; the D gene is possibly TRBD2 (6 bases). The CDR3 spans 14 residues. V lost 5 bases to trimming and J lost 0 bases, with 12 bases between them. The germline V gene has CDR1 SQVTM and CDR2 ANQGSEA.

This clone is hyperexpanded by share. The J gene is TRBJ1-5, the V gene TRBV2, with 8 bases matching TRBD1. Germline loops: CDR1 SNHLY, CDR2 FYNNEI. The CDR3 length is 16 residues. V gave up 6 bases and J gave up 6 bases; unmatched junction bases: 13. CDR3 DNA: TGTGCCAGCAGCACCCCGGAGACAGGGGAGACTCAGCCCCAGCATTTT. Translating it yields CASSTPETGETQPQHF.

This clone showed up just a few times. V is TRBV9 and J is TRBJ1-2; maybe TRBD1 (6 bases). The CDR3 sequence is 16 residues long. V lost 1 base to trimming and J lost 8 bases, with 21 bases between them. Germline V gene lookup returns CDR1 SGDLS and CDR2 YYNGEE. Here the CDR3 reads CASSVRPENRARGYTF. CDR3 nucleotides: TGTGCCAGCAGCGTACGTCCGGAGAACAGGGCGAGAGGCTACACCTTC.

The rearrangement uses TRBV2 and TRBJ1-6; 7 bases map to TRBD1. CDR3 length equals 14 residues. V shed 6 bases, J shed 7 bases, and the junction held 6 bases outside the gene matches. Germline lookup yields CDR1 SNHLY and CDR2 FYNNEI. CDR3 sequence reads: CASRGDSMNSPLHF. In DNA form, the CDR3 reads TGTGCCAGCAGGGGGGACAGTATGAATTCACCCCTCCACTTT.

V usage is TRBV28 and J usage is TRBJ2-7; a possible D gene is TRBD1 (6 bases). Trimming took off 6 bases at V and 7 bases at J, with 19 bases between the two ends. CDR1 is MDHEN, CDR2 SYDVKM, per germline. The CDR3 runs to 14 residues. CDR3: CASRPTTGPGEQYF. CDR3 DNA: TGTGCCAGCAGGCCCACGACAGGTCCAGGGGAGCAGTACTTC.

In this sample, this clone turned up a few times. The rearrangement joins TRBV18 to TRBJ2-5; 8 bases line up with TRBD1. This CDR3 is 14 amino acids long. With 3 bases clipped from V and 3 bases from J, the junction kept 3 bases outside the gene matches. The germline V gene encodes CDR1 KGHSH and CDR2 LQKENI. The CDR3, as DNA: TGTGCCAGCTCACCGGCGACAGGGGAAGAGACCCAGTACTTC. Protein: CASSPATGEETQYF.

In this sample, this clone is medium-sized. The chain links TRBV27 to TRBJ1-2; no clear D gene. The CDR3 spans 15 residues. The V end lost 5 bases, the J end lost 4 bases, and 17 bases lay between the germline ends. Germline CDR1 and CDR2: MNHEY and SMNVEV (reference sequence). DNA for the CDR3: TGTGCCAGCAGTCCATCTTCCCTGTCGGGCTATGGCTACACCTTC. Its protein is CASSPSSLSGYGYTF.

CDR3 bases: TGTGCCAGCAGGGACAGGGTTCCCTACTTC. Its protein is CASRDRVPYF. The chain employs TRBV2 and TRBJ2-7; 8 nucleotides agree with TRBD1. Germline CDR1 reads SNHLY; CDR2 reads FYNNEI. The ends lost 6 bases at V and 13 bases at J; junction bases unmatched: 5. CDR3 size: 10 residues.

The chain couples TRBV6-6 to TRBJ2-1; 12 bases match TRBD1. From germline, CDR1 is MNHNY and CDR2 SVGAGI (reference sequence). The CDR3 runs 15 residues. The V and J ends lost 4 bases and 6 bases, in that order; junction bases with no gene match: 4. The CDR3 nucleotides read TGTGCCAGCAGTTCAGGGACAGGGGGCCGCAATGAGCAGTTCTTC. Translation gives CASSSGTGGRNEQFF.

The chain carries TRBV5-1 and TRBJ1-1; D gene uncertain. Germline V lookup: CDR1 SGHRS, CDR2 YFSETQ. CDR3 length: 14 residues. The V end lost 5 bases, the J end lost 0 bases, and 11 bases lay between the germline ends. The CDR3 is CASSLQSMNTEAFF. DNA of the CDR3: TGCGCCAGCAGTCTACAGAGCATGAACACTGAAGCTTTCTTT.

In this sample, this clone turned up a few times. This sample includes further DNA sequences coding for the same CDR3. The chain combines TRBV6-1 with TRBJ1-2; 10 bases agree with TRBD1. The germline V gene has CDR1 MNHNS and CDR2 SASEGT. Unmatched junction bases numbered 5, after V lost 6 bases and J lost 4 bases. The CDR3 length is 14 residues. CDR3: CASSWDRGTYGYTF. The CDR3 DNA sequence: TGTGCCAGCAGCTGGGACAGGGGCACCTATGGCTACACCTTC.

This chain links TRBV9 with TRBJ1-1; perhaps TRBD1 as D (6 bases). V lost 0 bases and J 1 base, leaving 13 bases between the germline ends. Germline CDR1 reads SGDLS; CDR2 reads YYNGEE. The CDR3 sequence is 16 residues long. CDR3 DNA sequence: TGTGCCAGCAGCGTAGGGGGGGGCGCGGGGAACACTGAAGCTTTCTTT. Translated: CASSVGGGAGNTEAFF.

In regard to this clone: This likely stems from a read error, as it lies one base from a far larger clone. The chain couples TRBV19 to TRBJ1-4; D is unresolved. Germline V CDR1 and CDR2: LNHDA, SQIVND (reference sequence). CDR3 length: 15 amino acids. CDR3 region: CAGSITIEEEEKLFF. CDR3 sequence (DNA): TGTGCCGGTAGTATCACCATAGAGGAAGAGGAAAAACTGTTTTTT.

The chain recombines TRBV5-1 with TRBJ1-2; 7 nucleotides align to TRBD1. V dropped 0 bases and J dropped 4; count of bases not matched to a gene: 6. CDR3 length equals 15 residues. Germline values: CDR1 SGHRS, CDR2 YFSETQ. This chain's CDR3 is CASSLEGRDSYGYTF. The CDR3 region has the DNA TGCGCCAGCAGCTTGGAAGGCCGGGACAGCTATGGCTACACCTTC. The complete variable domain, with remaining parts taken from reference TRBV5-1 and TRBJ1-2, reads KAGVTQTPRYLIKTRGQQVTLSCSPISGHRSVSWYQQTPGQGLQFLFEYFSETQRNKGNFPGRFSGRQFSNSRSEMNVSTLELGDSALYLCASSLEGRDSYGYTFGSGTRLTVV.

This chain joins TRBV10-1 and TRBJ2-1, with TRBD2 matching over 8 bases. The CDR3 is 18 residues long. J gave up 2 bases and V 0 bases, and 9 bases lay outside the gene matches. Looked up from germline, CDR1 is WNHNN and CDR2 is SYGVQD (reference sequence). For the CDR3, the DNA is TGCGCCAGCAGTGAGTCGGGAGCGGGGGCCCTCCCCTACAATGAGCAGTTCTTC. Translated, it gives CASSESGAGALPYNEQFF.